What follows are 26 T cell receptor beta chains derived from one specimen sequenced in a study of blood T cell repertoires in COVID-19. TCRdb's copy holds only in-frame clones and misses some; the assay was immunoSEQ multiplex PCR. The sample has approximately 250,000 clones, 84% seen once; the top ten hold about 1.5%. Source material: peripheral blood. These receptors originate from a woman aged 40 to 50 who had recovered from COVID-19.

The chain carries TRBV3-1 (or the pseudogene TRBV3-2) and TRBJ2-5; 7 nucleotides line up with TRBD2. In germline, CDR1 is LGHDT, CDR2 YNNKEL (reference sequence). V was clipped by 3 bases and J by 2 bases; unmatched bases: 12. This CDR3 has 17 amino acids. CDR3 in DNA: TGTGCCAGCAGCCAGCCCCCGGGGGGAACTTCTCAAGAGACCCAGTACTTC. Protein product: CASSQPPGGTSQETQYF.

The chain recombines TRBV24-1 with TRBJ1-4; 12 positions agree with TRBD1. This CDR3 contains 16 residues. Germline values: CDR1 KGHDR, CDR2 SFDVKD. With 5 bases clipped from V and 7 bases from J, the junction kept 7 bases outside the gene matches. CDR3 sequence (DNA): TGTGCCACCAGTGGCCTCCAGGGACAGGGGGCTGAAAAACTGTTTTTT. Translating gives CATSGLQGQGAEKLFF.

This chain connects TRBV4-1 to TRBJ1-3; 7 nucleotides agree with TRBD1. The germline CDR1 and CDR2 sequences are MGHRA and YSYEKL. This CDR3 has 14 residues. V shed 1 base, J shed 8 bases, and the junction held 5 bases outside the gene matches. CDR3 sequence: CASSQVRGVDTIYF. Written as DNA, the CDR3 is TGCGCCAGCAGCCAAGTCAGGGGGGTAGACACCATATATTTT.

The CDR3 DNA sequence: TGTGCCAGCTCATCCAACGACGGGATTGAGCAGTTCTTC. It codes for CASSSNDGIEQFF. V gene TRBV18 combines with J gene TRBJ2-1; maybe TRBD2 (5 bases). Per the germline V gene, CDR1 is KGHSH and CDR2 is LQKENI. This CDR3 is built from 13 residues. V gave up 5 bases and J gave up 9 bases, with 14 bases separating them.

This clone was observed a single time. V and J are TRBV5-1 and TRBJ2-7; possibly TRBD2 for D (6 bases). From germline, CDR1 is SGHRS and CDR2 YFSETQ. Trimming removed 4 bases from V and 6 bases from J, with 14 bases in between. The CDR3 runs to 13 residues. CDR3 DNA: TGCGCCAGCAGCGAAAACATGGGGGGCGAGCAGTACTTC. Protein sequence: CASSENMGGEQYF.

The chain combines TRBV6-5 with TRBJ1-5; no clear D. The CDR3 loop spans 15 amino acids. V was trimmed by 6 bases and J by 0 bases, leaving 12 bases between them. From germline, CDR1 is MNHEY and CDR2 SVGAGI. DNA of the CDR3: TGTGCCAGCAGCACCGGACGGGGTAGCAATCAGCCCCAGCATTTT. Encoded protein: CASSTGRGSNQPQHF.

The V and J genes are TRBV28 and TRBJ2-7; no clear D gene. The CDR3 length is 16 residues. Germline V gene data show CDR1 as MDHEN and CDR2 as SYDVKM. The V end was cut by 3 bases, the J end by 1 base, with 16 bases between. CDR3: CASSFSHTFPSYEQYF. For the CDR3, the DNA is TGTGCCAGCAGTTTTTCCCACACCTTTCCATCCTACGAGCAGTACTTC.

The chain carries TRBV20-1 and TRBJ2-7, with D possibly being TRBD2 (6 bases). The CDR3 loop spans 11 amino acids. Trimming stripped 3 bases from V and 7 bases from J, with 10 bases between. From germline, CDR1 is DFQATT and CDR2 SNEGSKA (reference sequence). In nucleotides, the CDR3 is TGCAGTGCTAGTCCCGGGAGAGAGCAGTACTTC. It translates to CSASPGREQYF.

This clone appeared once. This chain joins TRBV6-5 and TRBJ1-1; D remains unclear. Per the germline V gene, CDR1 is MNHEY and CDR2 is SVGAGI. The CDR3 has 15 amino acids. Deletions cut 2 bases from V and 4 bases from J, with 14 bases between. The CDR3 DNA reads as TGTGCCAGCAGTTACCCGGGGTATCAAGGCACTGAAGCTTTCTTT. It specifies CASSYPGYQGTEAFF.

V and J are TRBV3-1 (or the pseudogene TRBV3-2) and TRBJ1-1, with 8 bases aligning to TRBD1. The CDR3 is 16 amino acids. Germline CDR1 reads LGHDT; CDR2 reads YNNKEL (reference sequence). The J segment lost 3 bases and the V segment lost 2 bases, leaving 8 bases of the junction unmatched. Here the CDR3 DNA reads TGTGCCAGCAGCCAATATGGACAGGGAGGGGACACTGAAGCTTTCTTT. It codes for CASSQYGQGGDTEAFF.

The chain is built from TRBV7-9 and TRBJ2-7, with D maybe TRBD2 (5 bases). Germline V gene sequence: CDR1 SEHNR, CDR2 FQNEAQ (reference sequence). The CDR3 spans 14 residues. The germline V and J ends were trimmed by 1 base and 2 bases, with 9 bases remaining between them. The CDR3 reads CASSLGGSTYEQYF. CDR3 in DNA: TGTGCCAGCAGCTTAGGCGGGTCGACCTACGAGCAGTACTTC.

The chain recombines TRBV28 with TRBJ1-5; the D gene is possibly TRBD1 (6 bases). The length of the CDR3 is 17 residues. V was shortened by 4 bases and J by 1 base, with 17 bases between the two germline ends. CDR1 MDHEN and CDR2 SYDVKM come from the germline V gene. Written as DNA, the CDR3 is TGTGCCAGCAGTTCCCCCCGGGGGGGGCCGAGCAATCAGCCCCAGCATTTT. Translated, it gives CASSSPRGGPSNQPQHF.

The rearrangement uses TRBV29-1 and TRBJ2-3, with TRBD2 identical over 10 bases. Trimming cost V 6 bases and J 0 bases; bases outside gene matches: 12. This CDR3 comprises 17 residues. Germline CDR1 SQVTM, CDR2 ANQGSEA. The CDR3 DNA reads TGCAGCGTCCTGGGGGCTAGCGGGGGCCTAAGCACAGATACGCAGTATTTT. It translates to CSVLGASGGLSTDTQYF.

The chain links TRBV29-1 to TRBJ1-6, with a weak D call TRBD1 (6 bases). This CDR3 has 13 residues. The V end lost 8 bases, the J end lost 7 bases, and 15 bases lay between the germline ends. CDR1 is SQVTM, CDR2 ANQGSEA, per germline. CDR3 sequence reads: CSISQGPNSPLHF. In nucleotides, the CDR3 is TGCAGCATTTCGCAGGGGCCGAATTCACCCCTCCACTTT. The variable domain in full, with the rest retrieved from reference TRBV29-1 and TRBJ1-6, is SAVISQKPSRDICQRGTSLTIQCQVDSQVTMMFWYRQQPGQSLTLIATANQGSEATYESGFVIDKFPISRPNLTFSTLTVSNMSPEDSSIYLCSISQGPNSPLHFGNGTRLTVT.

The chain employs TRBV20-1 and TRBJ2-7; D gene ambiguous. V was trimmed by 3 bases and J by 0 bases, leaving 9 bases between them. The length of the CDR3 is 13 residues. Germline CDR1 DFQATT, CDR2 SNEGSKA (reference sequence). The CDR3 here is CSASAQISYEQYF. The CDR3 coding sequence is TGCAGTGCTAGTGCACAAATCTCCTACGAGCAGTACTTC.

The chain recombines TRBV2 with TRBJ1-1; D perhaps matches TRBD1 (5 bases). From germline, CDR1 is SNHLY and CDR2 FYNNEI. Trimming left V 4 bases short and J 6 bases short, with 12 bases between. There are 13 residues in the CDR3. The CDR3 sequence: CASSARARAEAFF. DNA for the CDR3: TGTGCCAGCAGTGCCAGGGCTCGAGCTGAAGCTTTCTTT.

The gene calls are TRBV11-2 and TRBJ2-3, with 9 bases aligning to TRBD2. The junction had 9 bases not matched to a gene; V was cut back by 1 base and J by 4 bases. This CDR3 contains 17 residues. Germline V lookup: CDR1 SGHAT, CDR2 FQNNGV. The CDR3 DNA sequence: TGTGCCAGCAGCTTAGCTGGCCCAGCGGGGGGAGCAGATACGCAGTATTTT. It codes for CASSLAGPAGGADTQYF.

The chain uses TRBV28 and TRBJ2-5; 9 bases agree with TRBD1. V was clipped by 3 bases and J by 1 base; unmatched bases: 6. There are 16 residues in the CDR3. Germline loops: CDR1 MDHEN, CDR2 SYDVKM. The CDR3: CASSFTGTGFQETQYF. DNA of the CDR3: TGTGCCAGCAGTTTTACTGGGACAGGGTTCCAAGAGACCCAGTACTTC.

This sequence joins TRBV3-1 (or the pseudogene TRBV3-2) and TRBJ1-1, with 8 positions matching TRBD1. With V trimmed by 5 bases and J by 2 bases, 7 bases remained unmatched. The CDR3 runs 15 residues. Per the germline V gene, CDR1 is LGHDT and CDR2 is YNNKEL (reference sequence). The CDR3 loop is CASSAQGASNTEAFF. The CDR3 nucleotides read TGTGCCAGCAGCGCGCAGGGGGCGTCAAACACTGAAGCTTTCTTT.

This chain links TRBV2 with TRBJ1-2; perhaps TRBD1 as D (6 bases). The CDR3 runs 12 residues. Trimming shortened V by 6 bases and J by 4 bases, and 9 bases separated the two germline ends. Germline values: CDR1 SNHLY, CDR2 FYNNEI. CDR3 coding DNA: TGTGCCAGCAGCGGACAGTCCTATGGCTACACCTTC. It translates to CASSGQSYGYTF.

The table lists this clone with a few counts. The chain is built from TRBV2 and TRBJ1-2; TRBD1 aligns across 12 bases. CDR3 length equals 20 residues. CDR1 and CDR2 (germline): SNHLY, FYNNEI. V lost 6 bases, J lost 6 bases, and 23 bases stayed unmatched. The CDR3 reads CASRPTGTGGFKSPSNGYTF. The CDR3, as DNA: TGTGCCAGCAGGCCTACCGGGACAGGGGGCTTCAAGAGCCCTTCTAATGGCTACACCTTC.

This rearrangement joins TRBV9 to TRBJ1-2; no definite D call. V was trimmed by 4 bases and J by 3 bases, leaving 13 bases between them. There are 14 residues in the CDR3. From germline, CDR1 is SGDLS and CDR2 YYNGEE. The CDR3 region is CASSPRREHYGYTF. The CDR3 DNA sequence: TGTGCCAGCAGCCCAAGAAGAGAACACTATGGCTACACCTTC.

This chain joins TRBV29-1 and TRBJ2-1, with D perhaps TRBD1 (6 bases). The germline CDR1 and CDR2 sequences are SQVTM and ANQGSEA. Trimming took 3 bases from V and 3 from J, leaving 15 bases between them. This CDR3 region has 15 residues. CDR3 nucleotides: TGCAGCGTTGATAACCAGGGGAGCGGCTACAATGAGCAGTTCTTC. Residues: CSVDNQGSGYNEQFF.

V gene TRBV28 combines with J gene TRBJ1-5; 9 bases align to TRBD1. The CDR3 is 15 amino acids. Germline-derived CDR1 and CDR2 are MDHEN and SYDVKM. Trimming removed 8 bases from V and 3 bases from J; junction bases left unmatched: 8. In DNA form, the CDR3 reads TGTGCCAGCTTTCCTCGGGACAGGGACAATCAGCCCCAGCATTTT. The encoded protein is CASFPRDRDNQPQHF.

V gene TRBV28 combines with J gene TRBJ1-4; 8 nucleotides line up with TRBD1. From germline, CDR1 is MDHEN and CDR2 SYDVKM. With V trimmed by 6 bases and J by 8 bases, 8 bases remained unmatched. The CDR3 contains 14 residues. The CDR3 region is CASRLRQGKEKLFF. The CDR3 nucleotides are TGTGCCAGCAGACTTAGACAGGGGAAAGAAAAACTGTTTTTT.

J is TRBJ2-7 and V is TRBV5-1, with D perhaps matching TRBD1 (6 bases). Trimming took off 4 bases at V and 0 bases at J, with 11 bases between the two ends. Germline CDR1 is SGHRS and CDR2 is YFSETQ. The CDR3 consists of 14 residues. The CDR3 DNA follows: TGCGCCAGCAGCCCCGGACAGATCTCCTACGAGCAGTACTTC. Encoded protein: CASSPGQISYEQYF. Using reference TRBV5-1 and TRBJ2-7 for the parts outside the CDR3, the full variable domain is KAGVTQTPRYLIKTRGQQVTLSCSPISGHRSVSWYQQTPGQGLQFLFEYFSETQRNKGNFPGRFSGRQFSNSRSEMNVSTLELGDSALYLCASSPGQISYEQYFGPGTRLTVT.